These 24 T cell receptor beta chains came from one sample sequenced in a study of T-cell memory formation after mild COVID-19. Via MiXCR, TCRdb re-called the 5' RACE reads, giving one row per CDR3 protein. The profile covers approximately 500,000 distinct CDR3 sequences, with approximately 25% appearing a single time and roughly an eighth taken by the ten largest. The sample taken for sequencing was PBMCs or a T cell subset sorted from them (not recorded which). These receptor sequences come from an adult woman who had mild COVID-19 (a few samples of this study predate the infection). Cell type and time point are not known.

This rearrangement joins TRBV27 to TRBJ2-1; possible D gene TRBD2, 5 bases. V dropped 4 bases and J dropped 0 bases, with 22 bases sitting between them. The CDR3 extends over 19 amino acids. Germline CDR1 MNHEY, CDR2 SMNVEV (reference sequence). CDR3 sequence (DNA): TGTGCCAGCAGTTACCGCTACGGAGGAGCGACCAGCTCCTACAATGAGCAGTTCTTC. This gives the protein CASSYRYGGATSSYNEQFF.

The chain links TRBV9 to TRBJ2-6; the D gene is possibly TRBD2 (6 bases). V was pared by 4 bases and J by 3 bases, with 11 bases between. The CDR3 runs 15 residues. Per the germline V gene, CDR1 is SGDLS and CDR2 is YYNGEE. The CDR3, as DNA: TGTGCCAGCAGCTCGCGGGGTAGTGGGGCCAACGTCCTGACTTTC. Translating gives CASSSRGSGANVLTF.

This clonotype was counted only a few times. CDR3 sequence reads: CASSPWTEVQETQYF. In DNA, the CDR3 is TGTGCCAGCTCACCATGGACAGAGGTACAAGAGACCCAGTACTTC. The chain couples TRBV18 to TRBJ2-5, with D tentatively TRBD1 (6 bases). V dropped 2 bases and J dropped 2 bases, with 12 bases sitting between them. The CDR3 contains 15 residues. Looked up from germline, CDR1 is KGHSH and CDR2 is LQKENI.

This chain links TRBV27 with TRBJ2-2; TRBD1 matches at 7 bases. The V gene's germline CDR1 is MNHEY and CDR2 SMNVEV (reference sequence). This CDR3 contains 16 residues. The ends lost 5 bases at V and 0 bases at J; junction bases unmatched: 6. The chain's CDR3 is CASSGWQGANTGELFF. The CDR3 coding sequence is TGTGCCAGCAGTGGATGGCAGGGGGCGAACACCGGGGAGCTGTTTTTT.

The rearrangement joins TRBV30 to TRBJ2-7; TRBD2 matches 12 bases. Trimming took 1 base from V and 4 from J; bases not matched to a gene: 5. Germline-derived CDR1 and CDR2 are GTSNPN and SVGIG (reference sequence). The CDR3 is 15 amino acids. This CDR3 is CAWSGLAGGIYEQYF. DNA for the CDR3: TGTGCCTGGAGTGGGCTAGCGGGGGGGATTTACGAGCAGTACTTC.

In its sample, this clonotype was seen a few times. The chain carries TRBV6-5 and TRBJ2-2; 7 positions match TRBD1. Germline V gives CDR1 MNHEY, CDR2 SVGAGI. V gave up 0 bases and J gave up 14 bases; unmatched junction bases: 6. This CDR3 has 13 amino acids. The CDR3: CASSYSGTEELFF. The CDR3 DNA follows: TGTGCCAGCAGTTACTCGGGGACAGAAGAACTGTTTTTT.

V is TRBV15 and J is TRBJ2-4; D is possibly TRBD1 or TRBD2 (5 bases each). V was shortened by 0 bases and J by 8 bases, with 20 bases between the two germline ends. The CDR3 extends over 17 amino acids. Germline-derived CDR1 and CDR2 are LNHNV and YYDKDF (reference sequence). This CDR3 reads CATSRDMGEGARDIQYF. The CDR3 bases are TGTGCCACCAGCAGAGATATGGGGGAAGGGGCCAGGGACATTCAGTACTTC.

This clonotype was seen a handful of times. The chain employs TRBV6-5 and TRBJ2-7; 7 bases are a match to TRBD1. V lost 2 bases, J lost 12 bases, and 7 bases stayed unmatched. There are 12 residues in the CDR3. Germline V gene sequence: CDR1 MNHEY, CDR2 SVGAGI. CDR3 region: CASSYQGQDPYF. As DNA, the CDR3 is TGTGCCAGCAGTTACCAAGGACAGGATCCGTACTTC.

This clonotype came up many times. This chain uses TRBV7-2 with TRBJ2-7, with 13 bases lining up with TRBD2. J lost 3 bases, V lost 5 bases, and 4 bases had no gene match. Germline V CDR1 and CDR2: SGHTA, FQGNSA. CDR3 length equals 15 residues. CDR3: CASSVGTSGIYEQYF. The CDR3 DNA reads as TGTGCCAGCAGCGTTGGGACTAGCGGGATCTACGAGCAGTACTTC.

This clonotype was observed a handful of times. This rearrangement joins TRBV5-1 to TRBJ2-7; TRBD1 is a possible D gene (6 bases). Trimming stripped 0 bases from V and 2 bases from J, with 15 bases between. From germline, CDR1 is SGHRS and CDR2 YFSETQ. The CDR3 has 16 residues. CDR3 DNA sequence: TGCGCCAGCAGCTTGGCCTGGACGGACAGCACCTACGAGCAGTACTTC. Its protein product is CASSLAWTDSTYEQYF.

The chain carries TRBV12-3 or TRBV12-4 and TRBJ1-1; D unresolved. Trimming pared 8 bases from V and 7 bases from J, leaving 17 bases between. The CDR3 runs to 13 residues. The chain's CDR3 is CASSLRPWGEAFF. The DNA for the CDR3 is TGTGCCAGCTCGCTGCGTCCTTGGGGTGAAGCTTTCTTT.

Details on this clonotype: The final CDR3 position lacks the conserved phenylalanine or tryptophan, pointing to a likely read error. The CDR3 sequence is CASSPPGSYEQYL. The DNA of the CDR3 is TGCGCCAGCAGCCCCCCTGGGTCCTACGAGCAGTACTTA. The chain combines TRBV5-1 with TRBJ2-7; no clear D gene. The CDR3 covers 13 residues. Germline CDR1 and CDR2: SGHRS and YFSETQ. The V gene lost 4 bases and the J gene lost 1 base, with 9 bases spanning the gap.

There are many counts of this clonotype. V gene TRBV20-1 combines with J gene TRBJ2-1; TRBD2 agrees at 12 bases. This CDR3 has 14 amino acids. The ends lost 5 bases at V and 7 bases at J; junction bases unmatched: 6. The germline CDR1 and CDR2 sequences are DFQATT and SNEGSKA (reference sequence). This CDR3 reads CSAPSGRVPNEQFF. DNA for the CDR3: TGCAGTGCTCCTAGCGGGAGGGTCCCTAATGAGCAGTTCTTC.

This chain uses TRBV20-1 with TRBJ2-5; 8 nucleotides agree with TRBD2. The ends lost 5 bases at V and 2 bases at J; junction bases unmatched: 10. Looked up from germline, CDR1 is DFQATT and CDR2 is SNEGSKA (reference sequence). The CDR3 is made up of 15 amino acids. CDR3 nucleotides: TGCAGTGCTGTTAGCGGGGCCACAGTTCAAGAGACCCAGTACTTC. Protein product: CSAVSGATVQETQYF.

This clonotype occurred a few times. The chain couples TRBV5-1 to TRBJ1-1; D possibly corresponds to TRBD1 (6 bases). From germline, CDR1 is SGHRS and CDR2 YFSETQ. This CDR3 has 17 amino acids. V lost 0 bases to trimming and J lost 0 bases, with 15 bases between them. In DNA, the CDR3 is TGCGCCAGCAGCTTGGTTGGACAGCTAAACATGAACACTGAAGCTTTCTTT. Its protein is CASSLVGQLNMNTEAFF.

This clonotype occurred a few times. This chain's CDR3 is CASSPPPGGEQYF. CDR3 sequence (DNA): TGTGCCAGCTCACCACCCCCCGGAGGTGAGCAGTACTTC. The genes are TRBV18 and TRBJ2-7, with a tentative D call TRBD2 (5 bases). The CDR3 sequence is 13 residues long. V shed 0 bases and J shed 7 bases, with 10 bases lying between them. In germline, CDR1 is KGHSH, CDR2 LQKENI.

CDR3 DNA sequence: TGTGCCAGCAGCATCCGGGAGCAGTTCTCCTACAATGAGCAGTTCTTC. As protein: CASSIREQFSYNEQFF. The J gene is TRBJ2-1, the V gene TRBV7-2; possibly TRBD2 for D (6 bases). The CDR3 loop spans 16 amino acids. Germline V gene sequence: CDR1 SGHTA, CDR2 FQGNSA. V lost 5 bases and J 0 bases, leaving 14 bases between the germline ends.

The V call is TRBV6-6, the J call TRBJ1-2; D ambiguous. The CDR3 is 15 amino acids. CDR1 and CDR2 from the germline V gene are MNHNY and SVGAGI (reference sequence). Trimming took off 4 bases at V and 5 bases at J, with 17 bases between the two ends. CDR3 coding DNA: TGTGCCAGCAGTTCCCCCGGGGAGGGAGGGTATGGCTACACCTTC. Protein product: CASSSPGEGGYGYTF.

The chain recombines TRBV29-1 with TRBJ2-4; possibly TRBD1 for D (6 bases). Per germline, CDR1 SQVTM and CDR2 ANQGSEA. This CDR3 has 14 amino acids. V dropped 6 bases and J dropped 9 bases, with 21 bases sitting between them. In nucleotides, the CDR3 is TGCAGCGTGACGGACAGAGTACCGTCTGGCATTCAGTACTTC. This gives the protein CSVTDRVPSGIQYF.

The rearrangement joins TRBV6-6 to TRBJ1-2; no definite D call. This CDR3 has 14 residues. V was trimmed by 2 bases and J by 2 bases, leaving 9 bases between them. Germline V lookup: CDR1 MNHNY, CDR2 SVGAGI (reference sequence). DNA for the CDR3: TGTGCCAGCAGTTACCCCGGATTCAACTATGGCTACACCTTC. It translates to CASSYPGFNYGYTF.

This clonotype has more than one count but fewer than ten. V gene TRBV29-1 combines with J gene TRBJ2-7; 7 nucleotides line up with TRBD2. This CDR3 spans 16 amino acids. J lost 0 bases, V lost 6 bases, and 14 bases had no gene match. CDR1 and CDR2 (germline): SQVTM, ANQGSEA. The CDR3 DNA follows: TGCAGCGTGGGGGAGGGCCCGCCCCGATCCTCCTACGAGCAGTACTTC. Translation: CSVGEGPPRSSYEQYF.

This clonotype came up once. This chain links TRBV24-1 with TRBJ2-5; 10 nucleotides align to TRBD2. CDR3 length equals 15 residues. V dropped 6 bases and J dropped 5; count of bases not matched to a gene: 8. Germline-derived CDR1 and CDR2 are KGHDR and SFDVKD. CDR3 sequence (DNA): TGTGCCACCAGTCTATCTAGCGGGAGCTTTGAGACCCAGTACTTC. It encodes CATSLSSGSFETQYF.

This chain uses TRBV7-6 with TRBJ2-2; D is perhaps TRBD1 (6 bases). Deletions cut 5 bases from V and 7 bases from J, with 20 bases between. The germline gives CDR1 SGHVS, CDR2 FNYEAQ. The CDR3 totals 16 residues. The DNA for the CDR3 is TGTGCCAGCAGCCCCTGGGCAGGGGCGGGTGGCGGGGAGCTGTTTTTT. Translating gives CASSPWAGAGGGELFF.

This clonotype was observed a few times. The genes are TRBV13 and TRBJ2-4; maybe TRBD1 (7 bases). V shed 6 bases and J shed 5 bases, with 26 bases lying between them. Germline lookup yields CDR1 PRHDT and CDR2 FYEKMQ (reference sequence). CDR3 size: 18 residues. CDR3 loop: CASRRGLFRGPGENIQYF. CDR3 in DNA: TGTGCCAGCAGGAGGGGGCTATTCAGGGGACCGGGAGAAAACATTCAGTACTTC.